This T cell receptor (beta chain) was sequenced in a study of cytomegalovirus exposure and HLA in healthy donors. Study-level points and caveats: In a later analysis, at a false discovery rate of 0.05, roughly 17,000 TCR beta sequences matched HLA alleles. For most TCR beta V segments, an earlier analysis put the productive rate at about 87% or about 30% of the time.

Amplification used 60 Vbeta primers and 13 Jbeta primers. The repertoire was sequenced with immunoSEQ multiplex PCR; TCRdb's copy has only in-frame clones and lacks some. There are fewer than 110,000 clones in the sample; more than 65% occur only once, and around 4% lies in the top ten. Losses at the gene ends were 3 bases for V and 4 bases for J; bases not matched to a gene: 7. Germline V lookup: CDR1 LNHDA, CDR2 SQIVND (reference sequence). The CDR3 is made up of 15 amino acids. About this clone itself: Its antigen is not known.

Sequencing used PBMCs. The V call is TRBV19, the J call TRBJ1-1, with 8 bases that match TRBD1. This clonotype was sampled from a male donor in good health and CMV-seronegative. The chain's CDR3 is CASSMQDRVPTEAFF. As DNA, the CDR3 is TGTGCCAGTAGTATGCAGGACAGGGTCCCCACTGAAGCTTTCTTT. The full variable domain, with the rest looked up from reference TRBV19 and TRBJ1-1, is DGGITQSPKYLFRKEGQNVTLSCEQNLNHDAMYWYRQDPGQGLRLIYYSQIVNDFQKGDIAEGYSVSREKKESFPLTVTSAQKNPTAFYLCASSMQDRVPTEAFFGQGTRLTVV.